This T cell receptor beta chain was sequenced during a study of CD8+ T cells in alopecia areata. Across the study: A 6-month off-drug phase came after tofacitinib, which had lasted 6 to 18 months.

Regarding the study as a whole: Clonality in lesional scalp, especially alopecia totalis/universalis, exceeded that of normal scalp.

The V gene end was trimmed by 6 bases and the J gene end by 4 bases; junction bases not matched to a gene: 13. Per germline, CDR1 SNHLY and CDR2 FYNNEI. This CDR3 spans 16 amino acids. About this clone: Antigen specificity is unknown.

RNA extraction and reverse transcription yielded cDNA as sequencing template. Profiling relied on immunoSEQ multiplex PCR, and the TCRdb table lists in-frame clones only, not all of them. The sample has over 200,000 clones, about 53% seen once; the top ten hold roughly 0.47%. Alopecia areata patients gave lesional scalp punch biopsies and peripheral blood samples. Both CD4+ and CD8+ T cells were separated by sorting PBMCs. This chain joins TRBV2 and TRBJ2-3; 7 positions match TRBD1. The input for sequencing was CD4+ T cells sorted from blood, taken at week 0. The receptor was derived from a human donor with alopecia areata. The CDR3 spells CASRAKGANWADTQYF. For the CDR3, the DNA is TGTGCCAGCAGAGCAAAGGGGGCAAATTGGGCAGATACGCAGTATTTT.